These 27 T cell receptor beta chains were sequenced from one sample in a study of regulatory T cells in long-lasting Graves disease. The sample's time point: newly diagnosed GD, antithyroid drugs for less than 3 months. PBMC-extracted RNA yielded the TCR library. In building TCR beta libraries, iRepertoire HTBI primers were used together with Arm-PCR of CDR3 regions. TCRdb processed the multiplex PCR reads anew with MiXCR; each CDR3 protein has one entry. The table shows around 460,000 distinct CDR3 sequences, with about 14% occurring only once. This sample also belongs to another study, concerning T cells in Graves' hyperthyroidism and ophthalmopathy.

The specimen comprised peripheral blood mononuclear cells (PBMCs), sampled at new diagnosis, from a patient treated with antithyroid drugs. The receptors stem from a woman aged 45-60 years with Graves disease.

Many counts were recorded for this clonotype. The rearrangement links TRBV28 to TRBJ1-2; TRBD1 matches at 7 bases. Germline V CDR1 and CDR2: MDHEN, SYDVKM. The V segment lost 6 bases and the J segment 1 base; nucleotides outside the gene matches: 5. The CDR3 has 14 amino acids. For the CDR3, the DNA is TGTGCCAGCAGAACCCAGGGGGGTAACTATGGCTACACCTTC. Encoded protein: CASRTQGGNYGYTF.

This clonotype was detected ten times or more. The chain uses TRBV7-9 and TRBJ1-2; D not resolved. The CDR3 is 11 amino acids. Germline V gene lookup returns CDR1 SEHNR and CDR2 FQNEAQ (reference sequence). The V end lost 10 bases, the J end lost 3 bases, and 9 bases lay between the germline ends. The CDR3 region is CAIGSYYGYTF. CDR3 in DNA: TGTGCCATCGGGAGTTACTATGGCTACACCTTC.

Here the CDR3 DNA reads TGTGCCAGCGAGGGGGGACCCCCGGGTGCTGGAAACACCATATATTTT. Translated, it gives CASEGGPPGAGNTIYF. V is TRBV7-6 and J is TRBJ1-3; the D gene is possibly TRBD1 (6 bases). Trimming removed 8 bases at V and 2 bases at J, with 19 bases between. Germline lookup yields CDR1 SGHVS and CDR2 FNYEAQ. The CDR3 is 16 residues long.

This rearrangement joins TRBV6-4 to TRBJ2-2, with D possibly being TRBD1 (6 bases). This CDR3 has 14 residues. Germline V gives CDR1 MRHNA, CDR2 SNTAGT. V lost 4 bases, J lost 4 bases, and 10 bases lay in between. DNA for the CDR3: TGTGCCAGCAGTGTCCAGGGGTCCACCGGGGAGCTGTTTTTT. This sequence encodes CASSVQGSTGELFF.

This clonotype was seen ten or more times. This chain connects TRBV3-1 to TRBJ2-2; D ambiguous. Germline CDR1 LGHDT, CDR2 YNNKEL (reference sequence). The V gene lost 4 bases and the J gene lost 6 bases, with 9 bases spanning the gap. This CDR3 has 13 amino acids. The CDR3 coding sequence is TGTGCCAGCAGCCCTCGGAGCGCCGGGGAGCTGTTTTTT. Its translation is CASSPRSAGELFF.

J is TRBJ2-7 and V is TRBV4-1; 9 positions match TRBD1. The junction had 6 bases not matched to a gene; V was cut back by 5 bases and J by 1 base. The CDR3 spans 15 residues. The germline V gene has CDR1 MGHRA and CDR2 YSYEKL. The CDR3: CASSGFGTGSYEQYF. Written as DNA, the CDR3 is TGCGCCAGCAGCGGCTTCGGGACAGGGTCCTACGAGCAGTACTTC.

This clonotype has a count of ten or more. The J gene is TRBJ2-7, the V gene TRBV9, with D perhaps matching TRBD1 or TRBD2 (6 bases each). Germline assignment: CDR1 SGDLS and CDR2 YYNGEE. CDR3 length: 15 residues. V lost 3 bases, J lost 0 bases, and 13 bases lay in between. In DNA, the CDR3 is TGTGCCAGCAGCGGAGGGGGACTGTTCTCCTACGAGCAGTACTTC. It yields the protein CASSGGGLFSYEQYF. Variable domain in full (rest from reference TRBV9 and TRBJ2-7): DSGVTQTPKHLITATGQRVTLRCSPRSGDLSVYWYQQSLDQGLQFLIQYYNGEERAKGNILERFSAQQFPDLHSELNLSSLELGDSALYFCASSGGGLFSYEQYFGPGTRLTVT.

The chain joins TRBV28 to TRBJ2-6; D not certain. The CDR3 spans 14 residues. Trimming pared 6 bases from V and 3 bases from J, leaving 9 bases between. Germline V CDR1 and CDR2: MDHEN, SYDVKM. The CDR3 bases are TGTGCCAGCAGCTCGTTTGATGGGGCCAACGTCCTGACTTTC. Its protein is CASSSFDGANVLTF.

Only a few counts were recorded for this clonotype. Compared with germline, one end of the junction differs, possibly owing to a read error. CDR3 nucleotide sequence: TGTGCCAGCAGTGAGGCTAGTCGGAATTGCTTC. This encodes CASSEASRNCF. The chain couples TRBV2 to TRBJ2-4; D is ambiguous. This CDR3 region has 11 residues. Germline lookup yields CDR1 SNHLY and CDR2 FYNNEI.

This rearrangement joins TRBV19 to TRBJ2-2, with 7 positions matching TRBD1. The CDR3 is 14 amino acids. Germline values: CDR1 LNHDA, CDR2 SQIVND (reference sequence). V was clipped by 8 bases and J by 2 bases; unmatched bases: 5. CDR3 nucleotide sequence: TGTGCCAGTCTGGGGACAGAAAACACCGGGGAGCTGTTTTTT. Translating gives CASLGTENTGELFF.

This clonotype was seen repeatedly, ten times or more. V gene TRBV11-2 combines with J gene TRBJ2-7, with TRBD1 matching over 7 bases. Germline CDR1 and CDR2: SGHAT and FQNNGV. V shed 5 bases, J shed 0 bases, and the junction held 7 bases outside the gene matches. This CDR3 is 15 amino acids long. CDR3 loop: CASSHDRVLSYEQYF. In DNA form, the CDR3 reads TGTGCCAGCAGCCACGACAGGGTGCTCTCCTACGAGCAGTACTTC.

Remarks on this clonotype: An end of the junction differs from the germline gene, which may be a read error. The rearrangement uses TRBV9 and TRBJ2-2; 7 bases map to TRBD2. The germline V gene encodes CDR1 SGDLS and CDR2 YYNGEE. The CDR3 has 15 amino acids. DNA of the CDR3: TGTGCCAACAGCGTAGACGGGAGGCCCACCGGGGAGCTGTTTTTT. The encoded protein is CANSVDGRPTGELFF. The full variable domain, in which reference TRBV9 and TRBJ2-2 provide the parts outside the CDR3, is DSGVTQTPKHLITATGQRVTLRCSPRSGDLSVYWYQQSLDQGLQFLIQYYNGEERAKGNILERFSAQQFPDLHSELNLSSLELGDSALYFCANSVDGRPTGELFFGEGSRLTVL.

This clonotype was counted ten times or more. The chain carries TRBV7-9 and TRBJ1-1, with 7 nucleotides matching TRBD1. V shed 6 bases and J 1 base; nucleotides not matched to a gene: 5. Germline values: CDR1 SEHNR, CDR2 FQNEAQ (reference sequence). This CDR3 has 14 residues. The CDR3 DNA is TGTGCCAGCAGAACAGGACAGGCGAACACTGAAGCTTTCTTT. Translated: CASRTGQANTEAFF.

CDR3 in DNA: TGCAGTGCGGGAAACAGGGACATTCAGTACTTC. Translated, it gives CSAGNRDIQYF. V usage is TRBV20-1 and J usage is TRBJ2-4, with a tentative D call TRBD1 (6 bases). Germline CDR1 reads DFQATT; CDR2 reads SNEGSKA (reference sequence). The CDR3 consists of 11 residues. The V gene lost 6 bases and the J gene lost 8 bases, with 11 bases spanning the gap.

The chain has TRBV18 and TRBJ2-4; D unclear. CDR3 length: 13 amino acids. V was trimmed by 3 bases and J by 6 bases, leaving 9 bases between them. Germline CDR1 reads KGHSH; CDR2 reads LQKENI. The CDR3 DNA follows: TGTGCCAGCTCACCCATCGAAGGAAACATTCAGTACTTC. This encodes CASSPIEGNIQYF.

In its sample, this clonotype was seen a few times. The V gene is TRBV29-1, the J gene TRBJ1-2; D unresolved. This CDR3 has 8 residues. Trimming pared 6 bases from V and 10 bases from J, leaving 6 bases between. Germline lookup yields CDR1 SQVTM and CDR2 ANQGSEA. CDR3 in amino acids: CSVGSYTF. Here the CDR3 DNA reads TGCAGCGTCGGTTCCTACACCTTC.

The sample holds many counts of this clonotype. The gene calls are TRBV28 and TRBJ1-1; 10 bases agree with TRBD1. Trimming removed 5 bases from V and 6 bases from J; junction bases left unmatched: 6. Germline CDR1 reads MDHEN; CDR2 reads SYDVKM. The CDR3 is made up of 14 amino acids. The CDR3 spells CASSPGTGVAEAFF. The CDR3 nucleotides are TGTGCCAGCAGTCCCGGGACAGGGGTGGCTGAAGCTTTCTTT. The variable domain in full, completed from reference TRBV28 and TRBJ1-1, reads DVKVTQSSRYLVKRTGEKVFLECVQDMDHENMFWYRQDPGLGLRLIYFSYDVKMKEKGDIPEGYSVSREKKERFSLILESASTNQTSMYLCASSPGTGVAEAFFGQGTRLTVV.

The CDR3 loop is CASSPTGDKNIQYF. CDR3 nucleotides: TGTGCCAGCAGCCCAACCGGGGATAAAAACATTCAGTACTTC. The chain links TRBV5-4 to TRBJ2-4; the D gene is possibly TRBD2 (5 bases). The CDR3 consists of 14 residues. Looked up from germline, CDR1 is SGHNT and CDR2 is YYREEE (reference sequence). V was pared by 4 bases and J by 4 bases, with 12 bases between.

V is TRBV6-1 and J is TRBJ1-2; TRBD1 agrees at 8 bases. This CDR3 region has 17 residues. Unmatched junction bases numbered 13, after V lost 6 bases and J lost 1 base. Germline CDR1 reads MNHNS; CDR2 reads SASEGT. The CDR3 is CASSQTRGTGLNYGYTF. CDR3 DNA: TGTGCCAGCAGCCAGACCCGGGGGACAGGCCTTAACTATGGCTACACCTTC.

This clonotype was observed at least ten times. J is TRBJ1-1 and V is TRBV9; 7 bases line up with TRBD1. Per germline, CDR1 SGDLS and CDR2 YYNGEE. The CDR3 spans 13 residues. Losses at the gene ends were 0 bases for V and 11 bases for J; bases not matched to a gene: 7. CDR3 protein: CASSVVEGAVAFF. The CDR3 nucleotides are TGTGCCAGCAGCGTAGTGGAGGGGGCGGTGGCTTTCTTT.

This clonotype was recorded at least ten times. The chain links TRBV5-1 to TRBJ2-7; 8 bases match TRBD1. The CDR3 has 15 amino acids. Trimming took 2 bases from V and 1 from J; bases not matched to a gene: 5. Germline CDR1 and CDR2: SGHRS and YFSETQ. DNA of the CDR3: TGCGCCAGCAGCTTCAGGGGGCTTATTTCCTACGAGCAGTACTTC. Protein: CASSFRGLISYEQYF.

This chain links TRBV14 with TRBJ1-2, with D perhaps matching TRBD1 (6 bases). V lost 2 bases and J lost 6, with 16 bases in between. There are 15 residues in the CDR3. CDR1 is SGHDN, CDR2 FVKESK, per germline. The CDR3 region is CASSQFPGTRDGYTF. CDR3 bases: TGTGCCAGCAGCCAATTTCCCGGGACACGGGATGGCTACACCTTC.

This clonotype has at least ten counts. This chain uses TRBV3-1 with TRBJ1-1; tentative D call: TRBD1 (6 bases). The CDR3 totals 15 residues. Trimming removed 1 base from V and 4 bases from J, with 13 bases in between. Germline CDR1 reads LGHDT; CDR2 reads YNNKEL (reference sequence). CDR3 DNA: TGTGCCAGCAGCCAAGCCATTCCGGGGGCCACTGAAGCTTTCTTT. Translated, it gives CASSQAIPGATEAFF.

In regard to this clonotype: A much larger clone differs from this one at a single base, so this may be a read error. The chain uses TRBV2 and TRBJ2-5, with D perhaps TRBD2 (6 bases). Trimming took off 6 bases at V and 2 bases at J, with 13 bases between the two ends. The CDR3 sequence is 14 residues long. In germline, CDR1 is SNHLY, CDR2 FYNNEI. The CDR3 sequence: CASSASDQQETQYF. DNA of the CDR3: TGTGCCAGCAGCGCTAGCGACCAACAAGAGACCCAGTACTTC.

This clonotype was detected many times. The rearrangement links TRBV6-5 to TRBJ2-1, with TRBD1 identical over 10 bases. The CDR3 runs 16 residues. Trimming took 0 bases from V and 9 from J; bases not matched to a gene: 8. Germline V gene data show CDR1 as MNHEY and CDR2 as SVGAGI. CDR3 residues: CASSYSSGTGDREQFF. The CDR3 DNA reads as TGTGCCAGCAGTTACTCCTCCGGGACAGGGGATCGTGAGCAGTTCTTC.

This clonotype was counted ten times or more. This sequence joins TRBV27 and TRBJ1-1, with D possibly matching TRBD1 (6 bases). V was pared by 6 bases and J by 4 bases, with 15 bases between. CDR1 and CDR2 (germline): MNHEY, SMNVEV (reference sequence). The CDR3 runs 14 residues. The DNA of the CDR3 is TGTGCCAGCAGCTTACAGGGTCGGGGCACTGAAGCTTTCTTT. Protein: CASSLQGRGTEAFF.

This chain links TRBV5-6 with TRBJ1-2; TRBD1 matches 10 bases. Germline V gene sequence: CDR1 SGHDT, CDR2 YYEEEE. The CDR3 is 15 amino acids. J lost 4 bases, V lost 6 bases, and 9 bases had no gene match. The CDR3 DNA follows: TGTGCCAGCACGGGGACAGGGGCCCTGTCCTATGGCTACACCTTC. As protein: CASTGTGALSYGYTF.